The 10 T cell receptor beta chains below were found in one sample sequenced in a study of T cell repertoires in cytomegalovirus infection. Which antigens these TCRs recognize remains unknown. TCRdb redid the calling of the reads with MiXCR, one entry per CDR3 protein. The data hold 450,000 to 650,000 distinct CDR3 sequences, with around 40% observed a single time. The sequencing here drew on cultured PBMCs, taken from culture after CMV antigen stimulation. The receptor source for this set is a human donor in good health (CMV status not recorded). Some clones in this sample may be carry-over from other donors' samples.

This chain joins TRBV27 and TRBJ2-5; TRBD1 aligns across 8 bases. Germline V gene lookup returns CDR1 MNHEY and CDR2 SMNVEV (reference sequence). The trim removed 6 bases at V and 5 bases at J, leaving 5 bases unmatched. The CDR3 covers 13 residues. CDR3 in amino acids: CASRRTGWETQYF. The CDR3 DNA reads as TGTGCCAGCAGACGGACAGGGTGGGAGACCCAGTACTTC.

The chain recombines TRBV5-6 with TRBJ2-7, with 13 positions matching TRBD2. This CDR3 region has 17 residues. The germline V gene encodes CDR1 SGHDT and CDR2 YYEEEE. V shed 3 bases, J shed 1 base, and the junction held 7 bases outside the gene matches. In DNA, the CDR3 is TGTGCCAGCAGCTCGATCGGGACTAGCGGGATGTCCTACGAGCAGTACTTC. Its protein is CASSSIGTSGMSYEQYF. Full variable domain (rest looked up from reference TRBV5-6 and TRBJ2-7): DAGVTQSPTHLIKTRGQQVTLRCSPKSGHDTVSWYQQALGQGPQFIFQYYEEEERQRGNFPDRFSGHQFPNYSSELNVNALLLGDSALYLCASSSIGTSGMSYEQYFGPGTRLTVT.

The chain carries TRBV7-9 and TRBJ1-1; D not resolved. The germline gives CDR1 SEHNR, CDR2 FQNEAQ (reference sequence). V dropped 5 bases and J dropped 3 bases, with 7 bases sitting between them. This CDR3 has 12 residues. The CDR3 nucleotides read TGTGCCAGCAGCCCGCAGGACACTGAAGCTTTCTTT. Translated, it gives CASSPQDTEAFF.

This clonotype was counted only a few times. The chain joins TRBV7-8 to TRBJ2-7; D call uncertain. CDR3 length equals 16 residues. V shed 0 bases and J shed 0 bases, with 12 bases lying between them. From germline, CDR1 is SGHVS and CDR2 FQNEAQ. CDR3: CASSLAPVDNSYEQYF. As DNA, the CDR3 is TGTGCCAGCAGCTTAGCTCCGGTTGACAACTCCTACGAGCAGTACTTC.

V and J are TRBV10-3 and TRBJ2-5, with a tentative D call TRBD1 (5 bases). Germline CDR1 ENHRY, CDR2 SYGVKD. The CDR3 has 15 residues. V was pared by 0 bases and J by 5 bases, with 13 bases between. The DNA for the CDR3 is TGTGCCATCAGTGAGTCGCAGGGTTTTGGGGAGACCCAGTACTTC. This encodes CAISESQGFGETQYF.

This chain joins TRBV7-2 and TRBJ2-5, with D possibly matching TRBD1 (5 bases). This CDR3 region has 15 residues. Germline loops: CDR1 SGHTA, CDR2 FQGNSA. The germline V and J ends were trimmed by 5 bases and 1 base, with 14 bases remaining between them. The CDR3 DNA sequence: TGTGCCAGCAGCGAAACTGTGGGGCGCCAAGAGACCCAGTACTTC. It translates to CASSETVGRQETQYF.

This clonotype was seen a few times. V gene TRBV6-1 combines with J gene TRBJ2-1; D is unresolved. Germline V gene data show CDR1 as MNHNS and CDR2 as SASEGT. The CDR3 is 15 amino acids. V lost 4 bases to trimming and J lost 0 bases, with 10 bases between them. The CDR3: CASSARPSSYNEQFF. CDR3 bases: TGTGCCAGCAGTGCCCGCCCTAGCTCCTACAATGAGCAGTTCTTC.

The chain joins TRBV12-3 or TRBV12-4 to TRBJ2-2; D may be TRBD1 (6 bases). The germline V and J ends were trimmed by 9 bases and 3 bases, with 17 bases remaining between them. The CDR3 is 15 residues long. Written as DNA, the CDR3 is TGTGCCAGTCCCCAAACAGGGAGCTACACCGGGGAGCTGTTTTTT. This codes for CASPQTGSYTGELFF.

This clonotype turned up a few times. The chain is built from TRBV7-6 and TRBJ2-3, with 9 bases lining up with TRBD2. The CDR3 runs 15 residues. V lost 3 bases, J lost 5 bases, and 6 bases stayed unmatched. CDR1 and CDR2 (germline): SGHVS, FNYEAQ. CDR3 region: CASSFGGRAQDTQYF. The CDR3 DNA reads TGTGCCAGCAGCTTTGGCGGGAGGGCCCAAGATACGCAGTATTTT.

The DNA for the CDR3 is TGTGCCAGCATTCCGGTCCCGCCGGGACAGACGAACACTGAAGCTTTCTTT. Its translation: CASIPVPPGQTNTEAFF. The gene calls are TRBV12-3 or TRBV12-4 and TRBJ1-1; TRBD1 matches at 7 bases. V dropped 7 bases and J dropped 1; count of bases not matched to a gene: 15. This CDR3 spans 17 amino acids.